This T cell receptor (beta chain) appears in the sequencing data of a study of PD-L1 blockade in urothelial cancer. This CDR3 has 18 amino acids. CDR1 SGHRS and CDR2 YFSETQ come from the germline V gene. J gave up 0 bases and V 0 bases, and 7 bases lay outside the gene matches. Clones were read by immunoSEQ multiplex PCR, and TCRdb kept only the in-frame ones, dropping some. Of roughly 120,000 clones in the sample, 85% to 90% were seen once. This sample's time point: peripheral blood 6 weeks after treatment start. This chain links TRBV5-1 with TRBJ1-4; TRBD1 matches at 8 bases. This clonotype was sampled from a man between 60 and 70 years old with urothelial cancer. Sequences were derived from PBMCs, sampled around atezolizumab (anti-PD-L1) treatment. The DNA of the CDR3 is TGCGCCAGCAGCTTGGCGGGCAGGGGGCCTCCAACTAATGAAAAACTGTTTTTT. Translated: CASSLAGRGPPTNEKLFF. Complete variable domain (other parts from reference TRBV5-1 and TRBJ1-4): KAGVTQTPRYLIKTRGQQVTLSCSPISGHRSVSWYQQTPGQGLQFLFEYFSETQRNKGNFPGRFSGRQFSNSRSEMNVSTLELGDSALYLCASSLAGRGPPTNEKLFFGSGTQLSVL.